This T cell receptor (beta chain) comes out of a study of cytomegalovirus exposure and HLA in healthy donors. In the study overall: Counted in an early data release were 85 million or so unique TCRs from HLA-typed donors.

The CDR3 spans 13 residues. Per germline, CDR1 SGHTA and CDR2 FQGTGA. The J segment lost 6 bases and the V segment lost 3 bases, leaving 2 bases of the junction unmatched. The PCR had 60 Vbeta and 13 Jbeta primers. Sequencing used immunoSEQ multiplex PCR; TCRdb keeps in-frame clones, though not all of them. The data show about 200,000 clones, 76% seen once. This sequence originates from a young man in good health and CMV-seronegative. Sequences were obtained from PBMCs. The chain is built from TRBV7-3 and TRBJ2-1; 7 bases match TRBD1. Written as DNA, the CDR3 is TGTGCCAGCAGCTTGACAGGGTCCAATGAGCAGTTCTTC. Its protein product is CASSLTGSNEQFF.